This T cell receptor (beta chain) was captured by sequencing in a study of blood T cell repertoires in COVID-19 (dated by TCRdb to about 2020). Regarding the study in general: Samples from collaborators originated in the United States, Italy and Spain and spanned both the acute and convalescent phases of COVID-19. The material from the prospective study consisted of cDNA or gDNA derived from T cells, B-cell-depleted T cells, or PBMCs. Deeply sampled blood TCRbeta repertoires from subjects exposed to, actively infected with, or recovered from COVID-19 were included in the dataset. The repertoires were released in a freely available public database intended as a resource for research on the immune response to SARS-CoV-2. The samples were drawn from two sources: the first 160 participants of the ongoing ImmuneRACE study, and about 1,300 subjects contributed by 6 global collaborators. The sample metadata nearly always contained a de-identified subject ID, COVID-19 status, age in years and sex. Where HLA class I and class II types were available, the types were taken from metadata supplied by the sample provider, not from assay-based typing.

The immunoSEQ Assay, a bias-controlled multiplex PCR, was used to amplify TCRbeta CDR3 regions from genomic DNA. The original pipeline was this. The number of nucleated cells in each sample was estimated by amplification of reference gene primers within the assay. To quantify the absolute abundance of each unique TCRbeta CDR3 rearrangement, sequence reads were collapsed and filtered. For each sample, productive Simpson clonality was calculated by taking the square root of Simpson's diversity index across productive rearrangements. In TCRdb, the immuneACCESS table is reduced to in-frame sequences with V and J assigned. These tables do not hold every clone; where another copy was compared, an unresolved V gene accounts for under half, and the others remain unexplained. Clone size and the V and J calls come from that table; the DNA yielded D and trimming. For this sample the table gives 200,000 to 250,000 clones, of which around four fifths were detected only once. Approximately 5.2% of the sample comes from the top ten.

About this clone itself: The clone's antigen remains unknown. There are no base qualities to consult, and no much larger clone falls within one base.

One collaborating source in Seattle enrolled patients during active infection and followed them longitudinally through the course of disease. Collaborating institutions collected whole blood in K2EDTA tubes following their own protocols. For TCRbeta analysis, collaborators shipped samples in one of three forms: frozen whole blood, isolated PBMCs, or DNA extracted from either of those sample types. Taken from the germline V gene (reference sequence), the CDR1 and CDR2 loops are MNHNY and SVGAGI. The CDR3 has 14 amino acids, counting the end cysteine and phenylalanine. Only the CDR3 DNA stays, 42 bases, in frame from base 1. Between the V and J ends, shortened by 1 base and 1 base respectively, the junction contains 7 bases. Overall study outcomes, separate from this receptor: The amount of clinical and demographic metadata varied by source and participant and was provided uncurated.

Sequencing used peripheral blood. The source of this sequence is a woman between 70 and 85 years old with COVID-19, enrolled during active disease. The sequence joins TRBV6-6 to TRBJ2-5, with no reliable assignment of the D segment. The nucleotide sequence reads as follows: TGTGCCAGCAGTTACTTGCGGCTCCAAGAGACCCAGTACTTC. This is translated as CASSYLRLQETQYF.